The rows below give T cell receptor beta chains drawn from one sample of a study of siplizumab effects on memory and regulatory T cells. Assay used: immunoSEQ multiplex PCR; TCRdb lists only in-frame clones, some missing. The sample records approximately 100,000 clones, around 93% being singletons. The sequencing sample was made of non-Treg CD4+ T cells sorted from blood. These receptors were taken from a human donor in good health. Each CDR3 is given with its conserved first and last residue. D genes are given only for firm matches. For some rows the clone size is stated as once, few or many, or as a class when expanded; others skip it.

d_call	clone_size	v_call	j_call	cdr3_aa	cdr3_nt
.	.	TRBV2	TRBJ2-3	CASWSGNPKGPVTQYF	TGTGCCAGCTGGTCCGGGAACCCGAAGGGCCCTGTTACGCAGTATTTT
.	.	TRBV7-2	TRBJ1-4	CASSLDWGQWEKLFF	TGTGCCAGCAGCTTAGATTGGGGTCAATGGGAAAAACTGTTTTTT
.	.	TRBV21-1	TRBJ2-7	CASSRGSYEQYF	TGTGCCAGCAGCAGGGGATCCTACGAGCAGTACTTC
TRBD2	.	TRBV6-5	TRBJ2-5	CASSHYGGLEETQYF	TGTGCCAGCAGTCACTACGGGGGGTTGGAAGAGACCCAGTACTTC
.	.	TRBV30	TRBJ2-1	CAWSVNEQFF	TGTGCCTGGAGTGTAAATGAGCAGTTCTTC
.	.	TRBV18	TRBJ1-5	CASSPHSDQPQHF	TGTGCCAGCTCACCCCACAGCGATCAGCCCCAGCATTTT
TRBD1	.	TRBV7-7	TRBJ2-1	CASSLDRVDNEQFF	TGTGCCAGCAGCTTGGACAGGGTCGATAATGAGCAGTTCTTC
.	.	TRBV6-5	TRBJ2-4	CASSYGRAKNIQYF	TGTGCCAGCAGTTACGGGCGAGCCAAAAACATTCAGTACTTC
.	.	TRBV2	TRBJ1-1	CASSRRFMNTEAFF	TGTGCCAGCAGTCGACGGTTTATGAACACTGAAGCTTTCTTT
.	.	TRBV7-7	TRBJ2-1	CASSPNRDGYNEQFF	TGTGCCAGCAGCCCGAACCGGGACGGCTACAATGAGCAGTTCTTC
.	once	TRBV5-6	TRBJ2-3	CASRGTGFGTDTQYF	TGTGCCAGCAGAGGAACAGGGTTTGGCACAGATACGCAGTATTTT
.	.	TRBV7-2	TRBJ1-2	CASSFTVTNYGYTF	TGTGCCAGCAGCTTCACGGTGACTAACTATGGCTACACCTTC
.	once	TRBV6-6	TRBJ1-5	CASSYTNQGENQPQHF	TGTGCCAGCAGTTACACGAATCAAGGGGAAAATCAGCCCCAGCATTTT
.	.	TRBV27	TRBJ2-1	CASSLSGFSYNEQFF	TGTGCCAGCAGTTTAAGTGGGTTCTCCTACAATGAGCAGTTCTTC
.	.	TRBV4-1	TRBJ1-5	CASSQESENQPQHF	TGCGCCAGCAGCCAAGAGTCAGAGAATCAGCCCCAGCATTTT
.	.	TRBV7-9	TRBJ1-2	CASSLGSGYYGYTF	TGTGCCAGCAGCTTAGGATCTGGTTACTATGGCTACACCTTC
.	.	TRBV6-5	TRBJ2-5	CASSSQGIQETQYF	TGTGCCAGCAGCTCACAGGGAATTCAAGAGACCCAGTACTTC
.	.	TRBV27	TRBJ2-6	CASKGAASGANVLTF	TGTGCCAGCAAAGGGGCGGCCTCTGGGGCCAACGTCCTGACTTTC
.	.	TRBV28	TRBJ2-5	CASSLGAGETQYF	TGTGCCAGCAGTTTAGGTGCAGGGGAGACCCAGTACTTC
.	once	TRBV7-6	TRBJ2-2	CASSSRSESGELFF	TGTGCCAGCAGCTCCCGGAGCGAGTCCGGGGAGCTGTTTTTT
.	.	TRBV18	TRBJ1-1	CASSPQMRAPEAFF	TGTGCCAGCTCACCCCAGATGAGGGCCCCTGAAGCTTTCTTT
.	once	TRBV4-2	TRBJ1-5	CASSQGNLGRGAFNQPQHF	TGTGCCAGCAGCCAAGGGAATCTGGGTCGGGGGGCGTTCAATCAGCCCCAGCATTTT
.	.	TRBV7-2	TRBJ2-3	CASSLLSQEGQYF	TGTGCCAGCAGCTTATTGTCCCAAGAGGGGCAGTATTTT
TRBD1	.	TRBV5-1	TRBJ1-1	CASSAGQGVTEAFF	TGCGCCAGCAGCGCAGGACAGGGTGTCACTGAAGCTTTCTTT
TRBD2	once	TRBV7-9	TRBJ2-1	CASSFTLLAGGPNEQFF	TGTGCCAGCAGCTTTACCCTACTAGCGGGGGGACCGAATGAGCAGTTCTTC
TRBD1	.	TRBV28	TRBJ2-5	CASSLYDRVGETQYF	TGTGCCAGCAGTTTATATGACAGGGTTGGAGAGACCCAGTACTTC
.	.	TRBV30	TRBJ2-1	CAWGLAGYNEQFF	TGTGCCTGGGGGCTAGCCGGCTACAATGAGCAGTTCTTC
.	.	TRBV29-1	TRBJ2-6	CSIQSRANVLTF	TGCAGCATACAAAGTCGGGCCAACGTCCTGACTTTC
.	.	TRBV7-3	TRBJ2-7	CASSLTGGGRGYEQYF	TGTGCCAGCAGCTTAACGGGTGGAGGTAGGGGTTACGAGCAGTACTTC
.	.	TRBV27	TRBJ2-7	CASRQGGGYEQYF	TGTGCCAGCAGACAGGGAGGGGGCTACGAGCAGTACTTC
TRBD1	.	TRBV7-9	TRBJ2-1	CASSKDRTHNEQFF	TGTGCCAGCAGTAAGGACAGGACACACAATGAGCAGTTCTTC
TRBD1	.	TRBV19	TRBJ2-7	CASSVGTAYEQYF	TGTGCCAGTAGTGTCGGGACAGCCTACGAGCAGTACTTC
TRBD1	once	TRBV11-2	TRBJ2-7	CASSTGTGIYEQYF	TGTGCCAGCTCCACCGGGACAGGGATCTACGAGCAGTACTTC
.	.	TRBV19	TRBJ2-7	CASSRQGVYEQYF	TGTGCCAGTAGTCGTCAGGGAGTGTACGAGCAGTACTTC
.	.	TRBV6-6	TRBJ1-5	CASSYSGGADQPQHF	TGTGCCAGCAGTTACTCGGGGGGCGCAGATCAGCCCCAGCATTTT
.	once	TRBV19	TRBJ2-7	CASSIIPGSAYEQYF	TGTGCCAGTAGTATAATACCAGGGTCAGCCTACGAGCAGTACTTC
TRBD1	.	TRBV10-3	TRBJ1-2	CAISEFGGQGATEGYTF	TGTGCCATCAGTGAGTTCGGGGGACAGGGTGCGACGGAAGGCTACACCTTC
.	.	TRBV4-3	TRBJ1-2	CASSQEQAGLFTF	TGCGCCAGCAGCCAAGAACAGGCAGGGCTCTTCACCTTC
.	.	TRBV11-1	TRBJ1-6	CASRNSYNSPLHF	TGTGCCAGCAGAAACTCCTATAATTCACCCCTCCACTTT
TRBD1	.	TRBV19	TRBJ1-5	CASKRTGVESNQPQHF	TGTGCCAGTAAACGGACAGGGGTAGAGAGCAATCAGCCCCAGCATTTT
.	.	TRBV2	TRBJ2-5	CASSWGRGEETQYF	TGTGCCAGCAGTTGGGGGAGGGGGGAAGAGACCCAGTACTTC
.	.	TRBV5-4	TRBJ1-2	CASSLESGGKSYGYTF	TGTGCCAGCAGCTTGGAATCCGGTGGGAAGAGCTATGGCTACACCTTC
TRBD1	.	TRBV6-6	TRBJ1-2	CASSYDRGGGYTF	TGTGCCAGCAGTTACGACAGGGGAGGTGGCTACACCTTC
.	once	TRBV5-6	TRBJ2-2	CASSLNIWGGELFF	TGTGCCAGCAGCTTGAATATTTGGGGCGGGGAGCTGTTTTTT
.	.	TRBV7-2	TRBJ1-1	CASSLVENTEAFF	TGTGCCAGCAGCTTAGTGGAGAACACTGAAGCTTTCTTT
TRBD2	.	TRBV27	TRBJ2-5	CASSPGLAGGPLIKTQYF	TGTGCCAGCAGCCCCGGACTAGCGGGGGGGCCTCTTATAAAGACCCAGTACTTC
TRBD1	.	TRBV5-1	TRBJ2-6	CASSNTGDALSGANVLTF	TGCGCCAGCAGCAATACAGGGGATGCTCTCTCTGGGGCCAACGTCCTGACTTTC
.	.	TRBV10-3	TRBJ2-6	CAISESEGVGANVLTF	TGTGCCATCAGTGAGTCCGAAGGGGTCGGGGCCAACGTCCTGACTTTC
.	.	TRBV5-1	TRBJ2-5	CASSLVAETQYF	TGCGCCAGCAGCTTGGTGGCGGAGACCCAGTACTTC
.	.	TRBV19	TRBJ1-2	CASSRDGNYGYTF	TGTGCCAGTAGTAGAGACGGGAACTATGGCTACACCTTC
.	.	TRBV7-9	TRBJ1-1	CASSLDGANTEAFF	TGTGCCAGCAGCTTAGATGGCGCAAACACTGAAGCTTTCTTT
.	few	TRBV6-1	TRBJ2-1	CASSFNAGVNEQFF	TGTGCCAGCAGTTTTAATGCAGGTGTCAATGAGCAGTTCTTC
.	.	TRBV9	TRBJ1-3	CASSARQGSGNTIYF	TGTGCCAGCAGCGCTCGCCAGGGATCCGGAAACACCATATATTTT
TRBD1	.	TRBV2	TRBJ1-3	CASRTGLAGNTIYF	TGTGCCAGCAGGACAGGGTTGGCTGGAAACACCATATATTTT